One and the same sample provided the 6 T cell receptor beta chains below, sequenced in a study of CD8+ T cells in alopecia areata. Described treatment: oral pan-JAK inhibitor, 5-10 mg twice daily. RNA was isolated and reverse transcribed to cDNA, the sequencing template. Here immunoSEQ multiplex PCR was the method, and the copy in TCRdb shows in-frame clones only, minus some. This table holds 270,000 or so clones, roughly 64% found once. This specimen was CD4+ T cells sorted from blood, taken at week 24, from a patient treated with tofacitinib. The receptor source for this set is a human donor with alopecia areata.

As concerns this clone: This specimen includes other DNA sequences encoding the same CDR3. This chain uses TRBV6-5 with TRBJ1-2; the D is unclear. V gave up 2 bases and J gave up 2 bases, with 3 bases separating them. This CDR3 is built from 12 residues. CDR1 MNHEY and CDR2 SVGAGI come from the germline V gene. The CDR3 sequence is CASSYRNYGYTF. CDR3 bases: TGTGCCAGCAGTTACAGGAACTATGGCTACACCTTC.

This chain uses TRBV7-6 with TRBJ2-6; 10 bases are shared with TRBD1. The V segment lost 1 base and the J segment 2 bases; nucleotides outside the gene matches: 11. CDR3 length: 20 residues. Germline loops: CDR1 SGHVS, CDR2 FNYEAQ. The CDR3 bases are TGTGCCAGCAGCTTAGGCCTGACAGGGGGCGGGCGGACTGGGGCCAACGTCCTGACTTTC. Amino acid sequence: CASSLGLTGGGRTGANVLTF.

This sequence joins TRBV30 and TRBJ1-4, with D uncertain. CDR1 is GTSNPN, CDR2 SVGIG, per germline (reference sequence). The CDR3 loop spans 14 amino acids. Trimming left V 2 bases short and J 3 bases short, with 10 bases between. As DNA, the CDR3 is TGTGCCTGGAGTTACTTCGCGGCTAATGAAAAACTGTTTTTT. Amino acids: CAWSYFAANEKLFF.

This clone was detected only a few times. Other DNA sequences of this sample code for an identical CDR3. The J gene is TRBJ2-7, the V gene TRBV29-1; 8 nucleotides match TRBD2. V shed 6 bases and J 5 bases; nucleotides not matched to a gene: 6. Germline V CDR1 and CDR2: SQVTM, ANQGSEA. This CDR3 is built from 12 residues. The CDR3 region is CSVDGGVHEQYF. The CDR3, as DNA: TGCAGCGTCGACGGGGGGGTACACGAGCAGTACTTC.

The rearrangement links TRBV21-1 to TRBJ1-4. TRBV21-1 is a pseudogene segment. CDR3 size: 14 residues. Written as DNA, the CDR3 is TGTGCCAGGGCCGGAGGGGCAACTAATGAAAAACTGTTTTTT. Amino acid sequence: CARAGGATNEKLFF.

The chain is built from TRBV6-5 and TRBJ1-5, with D hard to call. The CDR3 loop spans 14 amino acids. Trimming took 6 bases from V and 0 from J, leaving 9 bases between them. CDR1 MNHEY and CDR2 SVGAGI come from the germline V gene. CDR3 DNA: TGTGCCAGCAGCTGGCGCGTTAGCAATCAGCCCCAGCATTTT. This encodes CASSWRVSNQPQHF.